This T cell receptor beta chain was obtained from a study of T cell changes during pregnancy in multiple sclerosis. Sequenced by immunoSEQ multiplex PCR; TCRdb stores in-frame clones only, minus some. The sample yields roughly 87,000 clones, around 95% seen once. Germline CDR1 reads SGHRS; CDR2 reads YFSETQ. Between the trimmed V and J ends, which lost 4 bases and 2 bases, there was a span of 12 bases. The CDR3 runs to 14 residues. This receptor was taken from a female donor in good health, enrolled as a control in a pregnancy study. The rearrangement joins TRBV5-1 to TRBJ2-5, with D possibly matching TRBD1 (5 bases). The starting material was peripheral blood, obtained in the third trimester of pregnancy. In DNA, the CDR3 is TGCGCCAGCAGCGTCTCCCAGGGTCAAGAGACCCAGTACTTC. This codes for CASSVSQGQETQYF. Supplemented by reference TRBV5-1 and TRBJ2-5, the full variable domain reads KAGVTQTPRYLIKTRGQQVTLSCSPISGHRSVSWYQQTPGQGLQFLFEYFSETQRNKGNFPGRFSGRQFSNSRSEMNVSTLELGDSALYLCASSVSQGQETQYFGPGTRLLVL.